Following are 32 T cell receptor beta chains from one sample sequenced in a study of cytomegalovirus exposure and HLA in healthy donors. Primers for the PCR totalled 60 Vbeta and 13 Jbeta. Some clones are missing from TCRdb's copy, which holds only in-frame ones; the method was immunoSEQ multiplex PCR. This sample yields more than 90,000 clones, of which roughly 76% are seen a single time; more than 15% belongs to the top ten. Sequenced material: PBMCs. The origin of the receptors is a man aged 50 or older in good health and CMV-seropositive.

The rearrangement joins TRBV5-1 to TRBJ2-2; 12 bases are shared with TRBD2. Trimming cost V 4 bases and J 5 bases; bases outside gene matches: 6. The V gene's germline CDR1 is SGHRS and CDR2 YFSETQ. The CDR3 covers 16 residues. CDR3 sequence: CASSVTSGSATGELFF. The CDR3 DNA follows: TGCGCCAGCAGCGTGACTAGCGGGAGCGCGACCGGGGAGCTGTTTTTT.

V gene TRBV4-1 combines with J gene TRBJ2-7; TRBD1 agrees at 9 bases. Trimming at V came to 4 bases and at J to 6 bases, leaving 13 bases not matched to a gene. This CDR3 comprises 16 residues. CDR1 and CDR2 (germline): MGHRA, YSYEKL. CDR3 in amino acids: CASSPRSGTGFGEQYF. The CDR3 DNA reads as TGCGCCAGCAGCCCACGGTCGGGGACAGGGTTCGGCGAGCAGTACTTC.

This chain connects TRBV9 to TRBJ2-7, with D perhaps matching TRBD1 (6 bases). This CDR3 is 16 amino acids long. Germline lookup yields CDR1 SGDLS and CDR2 YYNGEE. Trimming took off 0 bases at V and 5 bases at J, with 18 bases between the two ends. DNA for the CDR3: TGTGCCAGCAGCGTAGAAGGGTATCGGACAGCCAACGAGCAGTACTTC. Encoded protein: CASSVEGYRTANEQYF.

The chain employs TRBV27 and TRBJ2-1, with D maybe TRBD1 (6 bases). Trimming pared 4 bases from V and 6 bases from J, leaving 19 bases between. This CDR3 has 16 amino acids. The germline V gene has CDR1 MNHEY and CDR2 SMNVEV (reference sequence). The CDR3 DNA reads as TGTGCCAGCAGTTCCCCCTATGGGGGCAGAGGCAATGAGCAGTTCTTC. Translation: CASSSPYGGRGNEQFF.

The rearrangement joins TRBV9 to TRBJ1-2; D is uncertain. V was clipped by 0 bases and J by 0 bases, with 6 bases between them. Germline CDR1 and CDR2: SGDLS and YYNGEE. The CDR3 length is 14 residues. The CDR3 loop is CASSVASANYGYTF. In nucleotides, the CDR3 is TGTGCCAGCAGCGTAGCGTCAGCTAACTATGGCTACACCTTC.

V is TRBV19 and J is TRBJ1-2; D gene uncertain. CDR3 length: 12 residues. Trimming stripped 3 bases from V and 8 bases from J, with 10 bases between. In germline, CDR1 is LNHDA, CDR2 SQIVND (reference sequence). CDR3 amino acids: CASSINREGYTF. The CDR3, as DNA: TGTGCCAGTAGTATTAACCGGGAGGGCTACACCTTC.

This rearrangement joins TRBV25-1 to TRBJ1-2, with 7 bases fitting TRBD1. Trimming at V came to 3 bases and at J to 1 base, leaving 11 bases not matched to a gene. This CDR3 is built from 17 residues. Germline V CDR1 and CDR2: MGHDK, SYGVNS. CDR3 sequence reads: CASSEAVGTDNNYGYTF. CDR3 coding DNA: TGTGCCAGCAGTGAGGCGGTCGGGACAGATAATAACTATGGCTACACCTTC.

This sequence joins TRBV11-2 and TRBJ2-7; perhaps TRBD2 as D (6 bases). Germline values: CDR1 SGHAT, CDR2 FQNNGV. The CDR3 covers 13 residues. V was shortened by 5 bases and J by 4 bases, with 12 bases between the two germline ends. The DNA for the CDR3 is TGTGCCAGCAGCCCGATTCGGGGGTACGAGCAGTACTTC. This encodes CASSPIRGYEQYF.

The chain carries TRBV5-1 and TRBJ2-1; TRBD2 matches 8 bases. This CDR3 region has 15 residues. The J segment lost 7 bases and the V segment lost 5 bases, leaving 11 bases of the junction unmatched. Germline V gene lookup returns CDR1 SGHRS and CDR2 YFSETQ. Here the CDR3 DNA reads TGCGCCAGCAGTTTTAGCGGGATCGAAGGGAATGAGCAGTTCTTC. It specifies CASSFSGIEGNEQFF.

The chain joins TRBV4-3 to TRBJ2-1, with TRBD2 matching 11 bases. V was pared by 5 bases and J by 0 bases, with 3 bases of the junction left unmatched. This CDR3 has 16 amino acids. Germline CDR1 is LGHNA and CDR2 is YSLEER. The CDR3 DNA follows: TGCGCCAGCAGCTCTGGACTAGCGGGCTCCTACAATGAGCAGTTCTTC. It is translated as CASSSGLAGSYNEQFF.

The chain recombines TRBV7-9 with TRBJ2-1; 10 bases match TRBD1. This CDR3 comprises 13 residues. V lost 5 bases and J lost 8; bases outside the gene matches: 3. Germline V gives CDR1 SEHNR, CDR2 FQNEAQ (reference sequence). The CDR3 bases are TGTGCCAGCAGCCGGGACAGGGGTCATGAGCAGTTCTTC. It codes for CASSRDRGHEQFF.

Points on this clone: Within the sample, other DNA sequences also encode this same CDR3. J is TRBJ1-2 and V is TRBV5-5; 8 bases align to TRBD1. Trimming removed 4 bases from V and 5 bases from J; junction bases left unmatched: 4. The CDR3 covers 13 residues. The germline CDR1 and CDR2 sequences are SGHKS and YYEKEE (reference sequence). The CDR3 here is CASSVGTGYGYTF. CDR3 DNA sequence: TGTGCCAGCAGCGTCGGGACAGGTTATGGCTACACCTTC.

In regard to this clone: Mismatch with germline at one junction end may stem from a read error. V is TRBV15 and J is TRBJ2-7, with a tentative D call TRBD1 (5 bases). CDR1 is LNHNV and CDR2 is YYDKDF in the germline V gene (reference sequence). This CDR3 has 15 amino acids. The CDR3 DNA is TGTGCCACCAGCAGCAACCCAGGGCCCTCCTACGGGCAGTACTTC. This codes for CATSSNPGPSYGQYF.

The CDR3 nucleotides are TGTGCCAGCAGTTACTTCCCCCTCAATTCACCCCTCCACTTT. Translated: CASSYFPLNSPLHF. The chain links TRBV6-5 to TRBJ1-6, with D uncertain. CDR1 and CDR2 (germline): MNHEY, SVGAGI. The CDR3 is 14 residues long. The V and J ends lost 1 base and 7 bases respectively, with 8 bases between them.

Regarding this clone: Germline and junction disagree at one end, which may indicate a read error. The J gene is TRBJ2-5, the V gene TRBV7-9; D is ambiguous. Germline V gene lookup returns CDR1 SEHNR and CDR2 FQNEAQ (reference sequence). The CDR3 sequence is 15 residues long. The CDR3 DNA is TGTTCCAGCAGCCCGACACTGACCAGTTCAGAGACCCAGTACTTC. This codes for CSSSPTLTSSETQYF.

The J gene is TRBJ2-7, the V gene TRBV11-3, with 7 nucleotides matching TRBD1. CDR3 size: 12 residues. Germline assignment: CDR1 SGHNT and CDR2 YENEEA. The junction had 5 bases not matched to a gene; V was cut back by 6 bases and J by 6 bases. The CDR3 bases are TGTGCCAGCAGTCCGACAGGGACCGAGCAGTACTTC. Its translation is CASSPTGTEQYF.

The chain couples TRBV2 to TRBJ2-1; the match to TRBD1 covers 10 bases. Germline values: CDR1 SNHLY, CDR2 FYNNEI. This CDR3 is 13 amino acids long. V lost 8 bases, J lost 4 bases, and 2 bases stayed unmatched. CDR3 sequence reads: CASRDRGYNEQFF. The DNA for the CDR3 is TGTGCCAGCCGGGACAGGGGATACAATGAGCAGTTCTTC.

There are a few counts of this clone. The J gene is TRBJ2-5, the V gene TRBV27; TRBD2 agrees at 9 bases. The germline gives CDR1 MNHEY, CDR2 SMNVEV (reference sequence). The CDR3 is 15 amino acids. J lost 11 bases, V lost 7 bases, and 17 bases had no gene match. The DNA for the CDR3 is TGTGCCAGCATCCCTTCGGGTAGCGGGGGTTTTGAGCAGTACTTC. Translating gives CASIPSGSGGFEQYF.

J is TRBJ1-6 and V is TRBV19; D gene ambiguous. The CDR3 extends over 15 amino acids. V was clipped by 5 bases and J by 4 bases, with 12 bases between them. Looked up from germline, CDR1 is LNHDA and CDR2 is SQIVND (reference sequence). CDR3 residues: CASSGSSGYNSPLHF. The CDR3 bases are TGTGCCAGTAGTGGTTCGAGTGGTTATAATTCACCCCTCCACTTT.

This chain connects TRBV5-5 to TRBJ1-5; D is unclear. The CDR3 has 13 residues. Germline-derived CDR1 and CDR2 are SGHKS and YYEKEE (reference sequence). Between the trimmed V and J ends, which lost 5 bases and 8 bases, there was a span of 14 bases. Here the CDR3 reads CASSSPGTEPQHF. In DNA form, the CDR3 reads TGTGCCAGCAGTTCGCCAGGTACCGAGCCCCAGCATTTT. Based on the CDR3 plus reference TRBV5-5 and TRBJ1-5, the full variable domain is DAGVTQSPTHLIKTRGQQVTLRCSPISGHKSVSWYQQVLGQGPQFIFQYYEKEERGRGNFPDRFSARQFPNYSSELNVNALLLGDSALYLCASSSPGTEPQHFGDGTRLSIL.

This chain joins TRBV5-1 and TRBJ2-3, with D unresolved. The germline gives CDR1 SGHRS, CDR2 YFSETQ. Trimming cost V 0 bases and J 4 bases, with 9 bases left between them. The CDR3 runs 14 residues. CDR3 in DNA: TGCGCCAGCAGCTTGGGAGCCGGAGCAGATACGCAGTATTTT. This sequence encodes CASSLGAGADTQYF.

V and J are TRBV19 and TRBJ2-3; 10 bases are shared with TRBD1. J was trimmed by 1 base and V by 3 bases; bases with no gene match: 4. Per germline, CDR1 LNHDA and CDR2 SQIVND (reference sequence). The CDR3 has 16 amino acids. CDR3 protein: CASSIFGQGGTDTQYF. The CDR3 region has the DNA TGTGCCAGTAGTATTTTCGGACAGGGGGGCACAGATACGCAGTATTTT.

J is TRBJ1-2 and V is TRBV4-1; 10 nucleotides agree with TRBD1. The CDR3 sequence is 14 residues long. Germline CDR1 and CDR2: MGHRA and YSYEKL. Losses at the gene ends were 1 base for V and 4 bases for J; bases not matched to a gene: 0. In DNA form, the CDR3 reads TGCGCCAGCAGCCAAGGGACAGGGGGCTATGGCTACACCTTC. This sequence encodes CASSQGTGGYGYTF.

The chain carries TRBV9 and TRBJ1-5; D call uncertain. Trimming pared 4 bases from V and 1 base from J, leaving 12 bases between. This CDR3 region has 15 residues. Germline V gene data show CDR1 as SGDLS and CDR2 as YYNGEE. The CDR3 region is CASSPWGGSNQPQHF. For the CDR3, the DNA is TGTGCCAGCAGCCCGTGGGGAGGGAGCAATCAGCCCCAGCATTTT.

This chain joins TRBV7-9 and TRBJ1-1; possible D gene TRBD1, 6 bases. Trimming took off 6 bases at V and 5 bases at J, with 16 bases between the two ends. The CDR3 is 14 residues long. CDR1 and CDR2 (germline): SEHNR, FQNEAQ (reference sequence). The CDR3 protein is CASSSTGLGTEAFF. The CDR3 nucleotides are TGTGCCAGCAGTTCAACAGGGTTGGGGACTGAAGCTTTCTTT.

The chain carries TRBV5-4 and TRBJ2-6; the D is unclear. Germline V gene lookup returns CDR1 SGHNT and CDR2 YYREEE (reference sequence). V was trimmed by 3 bases and J by 0 bases, leaving 10 bases between them. The CDR3 runs to 16 residues. The CDR3: CASSSWLSSGANVLTF. The CDR3 nucleotides are TGTGCCAGCAGCTCATGGTTGAGCTCTGGGGCCAACGTCCTGACTTTC.

The V and J genes are TRBV7-9 and TRBJ1-1, with a tentative D call TRBD1 (6 bases). CDR1 and CDR2 (germline): SEHNR, FQNEAQ (reference sequence). The CDR3 is 14 amino acids. V was cut by 2 bases and J by 6 bases, with 13 bases left in between. CDR3 DNA sequence: TGTGCCAGCAGCTTAATGTCAGGGGAATCTGAAGCTTTCTTT. Amino acid sequence: CASSLMSGESEAFF.

This rearrangement joins TRBV6-5 to TRBJ2-7, with 9 bases lining up with TRBD1. CDR3 length equals 14 residues. J lost 5 bases, V lost 6 bases, and 8 bases had no gene match. CDR1 is MNHEY, CDR2 SVGAGI, per germline. This chain's CDR3 is CASRNRGPRDEQYF. The CDR3 DNA follows: TGTGCCAGCAGGAACAGGGGGCCGCGCGACGAGCAGTACTTC.

The J gene is TRBJ2-1, the V gene TRBV9; D might be TRBD2 (6 bases). Trimming pared 4 bases from V and 10 bases from J, leaving 18 bases between. CDR3 length: 14 residues. The germline gives CDR1 SGDLS, CDR2 YYNGEE. The CDR3 loop is CASSTRGTPPEQFF. CDR3 nucleotides: TGTGCCAGCAGCACCCGCGGGACCCCCCCCGAGCAGTTCTTC.

The sample holds one count of this clone. CDR3 sequence: CASSPGQGISPLHF. DNA of the CDR3: TGCGCCAGCAGTCCTGGACAGGGGATTTCACCCCTCCACTTT. The genes are TRBV5-1 and TRBJ1-6; TRBD1 matches at 9 bases. Per germline, CDR1 SGHRS and CDR2 YFSETQ. The CDR3 is 14 amino acids. The trim removed 5 bases at V and 9 bases at J, leaving 6 bases unmatched.

V and J are TRBV19 and TRBJ2-3, with 7 bases identical to TRBD1. The V and J ends lost 5 bases and 1 base, in that order; junction bases with no gene match: 6. The CDR3 consists of 15 residues. Looked up from germline, CDR1 is LNHDA and CDR2 is SQIVND (reference sequence). This CDR3 reads CASSVGTARTDTQYF. The CDR3 coding sequence is TGTGCCAGTAGTGTCGGGACAGCCCGCACAGATACGCAGTATTTT.

This rearrangement joins TRBV27 to TRBJ1-5, with unresolved D. Germline V gene lookup returns CDR1 MNHEY and CDR2 SMNVEV (reference sequence). The V end was cut by 0 bases, the J end by 3 bases, with 9 bases between. There are 15 residues in the CDR3. CDR3 bases: TGTGCCAGCAGTTTATCTCAGGTTTACAATCAGCCCCAGCATTTT. This gives the protein CASSLSQVYNQPQHF.